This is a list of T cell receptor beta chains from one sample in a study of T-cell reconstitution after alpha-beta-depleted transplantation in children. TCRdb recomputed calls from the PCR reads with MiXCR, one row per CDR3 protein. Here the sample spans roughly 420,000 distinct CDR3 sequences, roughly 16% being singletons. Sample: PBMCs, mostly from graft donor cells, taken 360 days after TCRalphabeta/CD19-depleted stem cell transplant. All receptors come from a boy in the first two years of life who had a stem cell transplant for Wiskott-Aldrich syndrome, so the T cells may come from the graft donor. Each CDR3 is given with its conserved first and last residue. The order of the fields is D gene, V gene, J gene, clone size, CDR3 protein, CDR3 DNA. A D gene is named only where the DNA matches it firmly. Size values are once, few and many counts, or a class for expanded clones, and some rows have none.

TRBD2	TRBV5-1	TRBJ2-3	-	CASSLRLAVTTDTQYF	TGCGCCAGCAGCTTGAGACTAGCGGTAACCACAGATACGCAGTATTTT
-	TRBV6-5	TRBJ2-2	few	CASSYSAGSTGELFF	TGTGCCAGCAGTTACTCGGCAGGGAGCACCGGGGAGCTGTTTTTT
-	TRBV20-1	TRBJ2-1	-	CSAPASSDNEQFF	TGCAGTGCCCCGGCTAGCTCAGACAATGAGCAGTTCTTC
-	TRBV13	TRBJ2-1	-	CASSLDRSGESYNEQFF	TGTGCCAGCAGCTTAGATAGGTCGGGGGAGTCCTACAATGAGCAGTTCTTC
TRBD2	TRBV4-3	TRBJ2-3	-	CASSQGLAGDTQYF	TGCGCCAGCAGCCAAGGACTAGCGGGAGATACGCAGTATTTT
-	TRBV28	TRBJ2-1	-	CASSRPNEQFF	TGTGCCAGCAGCCGCCCCAATGAGCAGTTCTTC
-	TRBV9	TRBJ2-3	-	CASSVDEGLGTDTQYF	TGTGCCAGCAGCGTAGATGAGGGTCTGGGAACAGATACGCAGTATTTT
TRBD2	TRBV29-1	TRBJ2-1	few	CSGKRGLAGLEQFF	TGCAGCGGCAAAAGGGGACTAGCGGGACTTGAGCAGTTCTTC
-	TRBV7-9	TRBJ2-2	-	CATTQLLSTGELFF	TGTGCCACCACACAACTTCTGAGCACCGGGGAGCTGTTTTTT
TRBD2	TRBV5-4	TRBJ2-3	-	CASSFPGLAVRTDTQYF	TGTGCCAGCAGCTTTCCCGGGCTAGCGGTGAGGACAGATACGCAGTATTTT